The 13 T cell receptor beta chains listed next were all sequenced from one sample in a study of shared clonotypes between healthy human individuals. Using immunoSEQ multiplex PCR, the repertoire was profiled, and TCRdb retains in-frame clones only, with some absent. The sample lists under 1,900,000 clones, about 98.5% occurring once. The sequencing sample was made of naive CD4+ T cells sorted from blood. Subset noted: CD45RA+ positively selected. The receptors stem from a man aged 25-45 years in good health.

The chain links TRBV27 to TRBJ2-3; perhaps TRBD2 as D (5 bases). Germline V CDR1 and CDR2: MNHEY, SMNVEV (reference sequence). This CDR3 has 18 amino acids. V gave up 1 base and J gave up 2 bases, with 19 bases separating them. The CDR3 DNA reads TGTGCCAGCAGTTTATTCGGTCTAGGGTCGGGGAACACAGATACGCAGTATTTT. Protein: CASSLFGLGSGNTDTQYF.

V gene TRBV5-1 combines with J gene TRBJ2-3, with TRBD1 matching 8 bases. The germline V gene encodes CDR1 SGHRS and CDR2 YFSETQ. V trimming: 4 bases; J trimming: 2 bases; junction bases outside the gene matches: 6. The CDR3 consists of 15 residues. CDR3 sequence reads: CASSRGQGNTDTQYF. CDR3 nucleotides: TGCGCCAGCAGCCGAGGACAGGGCAACACAGATACGCAGTATTTT.

About this clone itself: The same CDR3 also results from other DNA sequences found in this sample. The chain is built from TRBV18 and TRBJ1-3; unclear D gene. Per germline, CDR1 KGHSH and CDR2 LQKENI. V was clipped by 2 bases and J by 0 bases, with 11 bases between them. The CDR3 spans 16 residues. This CDR3 reads CASSPTRPSSGNTIYF. The DNA of the CDR3 is TGTGCCAGCTCACCAACGCGCCCCAGCTCTGGAAACACCATATATTTT.

This chain connects TRBV30 to TRBJ2-7; no clear D gene. This CDR3 spans 13 amino acids. V lost 3 bases, J lost 6 bases, and 15 bases lay in between. Germline CDR1 reads GTSNPN; CDR2 reads SVGIG (reference sequence). CDR3 bases: TGTGCCTGGAGCTTCTCGTTTTTGTCCGAGCAGTACTTC. Translated: CAWSFSFLSEQYF. Looking up the rest from reference TRBV30 and TRBJ2-7 gives the full variable domain: SQTIHQWPATLVQPVGSPLSLECTVEGTSNPNLYWYRQAAGRGLQLLFYSVGIGQISSEVPQNLSASRPQDRQFILSSKKLLLSDSGFYLCAWSFSFLSEQYFGPGTRLTVT.

The chain recombines TRBV5-1 with TRBJ2-7; D gene unclear. The CDR3 totals 15 residues. Germline CDR1 is SGHRS and CDR2 is YFSETQ. V gave up 4 bases and J gave up 0 bases, with 14 bases separating them. This CDR3 reads CASSNEGRFSYEQYF. The CDR3 DNA sequence: TGCGCCAGCAGCAATGAAGGGCGCTTCTCCTACGAGCAGTACTTC.

This clone has just one count. This chain connects TRBV18 to TRBJ2-1; the match to TRBD2 covers 13 bases. The CDR3 has 19 amino acids. Germline V gene sequence: CDR1 KGHSH, CDR2 LQKENI. Germline trimming cut 5 bases from V and 4 bases from J; bases unmatched to any gene: 14. CDR3: CASSSTGTSGVKIYNEQFF. Written as DNA, the CDR3 is TGTGCCAGCTCATCAACCGGGACTAGCGGGGTTAAAATTTACAATGAGCAGTTCTTC.

The chain links TRBV6-1 to TRBJ1-5; D gene uncertain. The CDR3 has 14 amino acids. Trimming left V 1 base short and J 4 bases short, with 8 bases between. Germline V CDR1 and CDR2: MNHNS, SASEGT. The CDR3 loop reads CASSEELVNQPQHF. The CDR3 DNA is TGTGCCAGCAGTGAAGAGTTAGTTAATCAGCCCCAGCATTTT.

The CDR3 region is CASSPTRQGPTEAFF. The CDR3 DNA reads as TGTGCCAGCAGTCCCACCCGACAGGGGCCCACTGAAGCTTTCTTT. The V and J genes are TRBV28 and TRBJ1-1; 8 nucleotides line up with TRBD1. This CDR3 region has 15 residues. In germline, CDR1 is MDHEN, CDR2 SYDVKM. The V gene end was trimmed by 5 bases and the J gene end by 4 bases; junction bases not matched to a gene: 9.

This sequence joins TRBV14 and TRBJ2-7; 7 bases are a match to TRBD2. Unmatched junction bases numbered 9, after V lost 2 bases and J lost 2 bases. The length of the CDR3 is 16 residues. Per the germline V gene, CDR1 is SGHDN and CDR2 is FVKESK. The CDR3 region is CASSQMSGGGTYEQYF. CDR3 nucleotides: TGTGCCAGCAGCCAAATGTCGGGGGGAGGTACCTACGAGCAGTACTTC.

This sequence joins TRBV2 and TRBJ2-7; 10 positions match TRBD2. Germline CDR1 reads SNHLY; CDR2 reads FYNNEI. The CDR3 is 18 residues long. Trimming cost V 2 bases and J 5 bases; bases outside gene matches: 15. The CDR3 region is CASSEQGWFGLAGDEQYF. The DNA of the CDR3 is TGTGCCAGCAGTGAACAGGGGTGGTTTGGGCTAGCGGGAGACGAGCAGTACTTC.

The V gene is TRBV4-2, the J gene TRBJ1-5; 8 bases are shared with TRBD1. The CDR3 covers 16 residues. Per the germline V gene, CDR1 is LGHNA and CDR2 is YNFKEQ. V lost 1 base to trimming and J lost 2 bases; unmatched junction nucleotides: 4. CDR3 protein: CASSQGATGGNQPQHF. CDR3 bases: TGTGCCAGCAGCCAAGGGGCGACAGGGGGCAATCAGCCCCAGCATTTT.

CDR3 DNA sequence: TGTGCCACCCAGGAGGGACATCAGCCCCAGCATTTT. Its protein product is CATQEGHQPQHF. V usage is TRBV28 and J usage is TRBJ1-5; weak D call: TRBD1 (5 bases). V shed 10 bases and J shed 5 bases, with 12 bases lying between them. Germline CDR1 is MDHEN and CDR2 is SYDVKM. CDR3 length equals 12 residues. Using reference TRBV28 and TRBJ1-5 for the parts outside the CDR3, the full variable domain is DVKVTQSSRYLVKRTGEKVFLECVQDMDHENMFWYRQDPGLGLRLIYFSYDVKMKEKGDIPEGYSVSREKKERFSLILESASTNQTSMYLCATQEGHQPQHFGDGTRLSIL.

The chain has TRBV5-5 and TRBJ2-7; a possible D gene is TRBD1 (5 bases). CDR1 is SGHKS, CDR2 YYEKEE, per germline (reference sequence). This CDR3 comprises 12 residues. V lost 3 bases and J 6 bases, leaving 10 bases between the germline ends. In nucleotides, the CDR3 is TGTGCCAGCAGCTCAGGGTTGGGCGAGCAGTACTTC. Its translation is CASSSGLGEQYF.